This record covers a single T cell receptor (beta chain). The antigen it recognizes is unknown. Base-call qualities are not available, and no considerably larger clone is one nucleotide away. Whole blood was collected in K2EDTA tubes by collaborating institutions according to the institutions' own protocols. For TCRbeta analysis, collaborator samples were shipped as frozen whole blood, as isolated PBMCs, or as DNA extracted from either sample type. This sample stems from a study of blood T cell repertoires in COVID-19 (dated by TCRdb to about 2020). Regarding the research as a whole: Samples covering the acute and convalescent phases of COVID-19 were provided by collaborators in the United States, Italy and Spain. Deeply sampled blood TCRbeta repertoires from subjects exposed to, actively infected with, or recovered from COVID-19 were included in the dataset. The samples were drawn from two sources: the first 160 participants of the ongoing ImmuneRACE study, and 1,254 subjects contributed by 6 global collaborators. The sample metadata nearly always contained a de-identified subject ID, COVID-19 status, age in years and sex. The material from the prospective study consisted of cDNA or gDNA derived from T cells, B-cell-depleted T cells, or PBMCs. HLA class I and class II types, where available, came from metadata supplied by the sample provider rather than from assay-based typing. The repertoires were released in a freely available public database meant as a resource for research on the immune response to SARS-CoV-2. General conclusions and limits of the study: Clinical and demographic metadata were provided uncurated, with the amount varying by source and participant.

Reading from cysteine to phenylalanine, the CDR3 counts 15 amino acids. Just CDR3 DNA is preserved here, 45 bases in frame from base 1. V lost 2 bases and J lost 3 bases, and the count of bases not matched to a germline gene is 3. The germline V gene (reference sequence) supplies CDR1 LNHDA and CDR2 SQIVND. TCRbeta CDR3 regions were amplified from genomic DNA using the immunoSEQ Assay, a bias-controlled multiplex PCR. The study's own analysis went as follows. The number of nucleated cells in each sample was estimated by amplification of reference gene primers within the assay. To quantify the absolute abundance of each unique TCRbeta CDR3 rearrangement, sequence reads were collapsed and filtered. For each sample, productive Simpson clonality was calculated as the square root of Simpson's diversity index over productive rearrangements. TCRdb provides this immuneACCESS table in a form limited to in-frame rearrangements. Some clones are lacking; in checked studies, under half of them reflect an unresolved V gene, and why the rest are absent is not known. D and trimming were read from the DNA, whereas the V and J calls and clone size are those reported in that table. Recorded for this sample are some 120,000 clones; 80% to 90% of them occurred a single time. 9.5% to 13% of the sample is taken by the ten largest.

The sequenced sample consisted of peripheral blood. The TCR originated in a human donor in a cohort sampled during active COVID-19. The receptor chain draws on TRBV19 and TRBJ2-7; 11 central nucleotides agree with TRBD1. The DNA sequence reads TGTGCCAGTAGTATACAGGGGACAGGGGGCTACGAGCAGTACTTC. This is translated as CASSIQGTGGYEQYF.